Each of the 24 T cell receptor beta chains below was sequenced from the same sample in a study of blood T cell repertoires in COVID-19. Sequencing was performed with immunoSEQ multiplex PCR; in TCRdb, only in-frame clones are kept and a portion is missing. The table shows more than 120,000 clones, with 80% to 90% occurring only once. Sequenced: peripheral blood. These receptors originate from a woman between 45 and 60 years old with active or convalescent COVID-19.

The genes are TRBV15 and TRBJ1-1, with a tentative D call TRBD1 (5 bases). Trimming stripped 0 bases from V and 5 bases from J, with 13 bases between. This CDR3 contains 15 residues. CDR1 LNHNV and CDR2 YYDKDF come from the germline V gene (reference sequence). The CDR3 protein is CATSRDRMGGTEAFF. The CDR3 coding sequence is TGTGCCACCAGCAGAGATCGGATGGGGGGTACTGAAGCTTTCTTT.

The rearrangement links TRBV10-3 to TRBJ2-7, with a tentative D call TRBD2 (6 bases). CDR1 and CDR2 (germline): ENHRY, SYGVKD. The CDR3 spans 18 residues. Trimming took 10 bases from V and 4 from J, leaving 32 bases between them. CDR3 amino acids: CATQEPGTLRPERYEQYF. The CDR3 DNA reads as TGTGCCACCCAGGAGCCCGGGACTTTACGACCTGAACGTTACGAGCAGTACTTC.

The J gene is TRBJ1-5, the V gene TRBV6-5; D is perhaps TRBD1 (6 bases). The CDR3 contains 14 residues. CDR1 is MNHEY and CDR2 is SVGAGI in the germline V gene. Trimming pared 4 bases from V and 5 bases from J, leaving 12 bases between. The CDR3 nucleotides are TGTGCCAGCAGTTTACAGGGTCCCCATCAGCCCCAGCATTTT. Protein product: CASSLQGPHQPQHF.

This chain links TRBV18 with TRBJ2-2; D may be TRBD1 (6 bases). This CDR3 has 16 residues. Germline values: CDR1 KGHSH, CDR2 LQKENI. The V and J ends lost 5 bases and 0 bases respectively, with 13 bases between them. The CDR3 nucleotides read TGTGCCAGCTCAGTCTCCGGGACACCGAACACCGGGGAGCTGTTTTTT. It is translated as CASSVSGTPNTGELFF. The full variable domain, with the rest looked up from reference TRBV18 and TRBJ2-2, is NAGVMQNPRHLVRRRGQEARLRCSPMKGHSHVYWYRQLPEEGLKFMVYLQKENIIDESGMPKERFSAEFPKEGPSILRIQQVVRGDSAAYFCASSVSGTPNTGELFFGEGSRLTVL.

The chain employs TRBV11-2 and TRBJ1-1; 7 bases align to TRBD1. Per germline, CDR1 SGHAT and CDR2 FQNNGV. The junction had 8 bases not matched to a gene; V was cut back by 4 bases and J by 3 bases. The CDR3 has 15 residues. CDR3 coding DNA: TGTGCCAGCAGCTCCTCGACAGGGTCTCACACTGAAGCTTTCTTT. It specifies CASSSSTGSHTEAFF.

This chain uses TRBV7-9 with TRBJ1-1; maybe TRBD1 (5 bases). Trimming shortened V by 2 bases and J by 10 bases, and 11 bases separated the two germline ends. The CDR3 runs 12 residues. Looked up from germline, CDR1 is SEHNR and CDR2 is FQNEAQ (reference sequence). CDR3 bases: TGTGCCAGCAGCTTATCGTCAGGGCCAGCTTTCTTT. Its translation: CASSLSSGPAFF. Filled out from reference TRBV7-9 and TRBJ1-1, the complete variable domain reads DTGVSQNPRHKITKRGQNVTFRCDPISEHNRLYWYRQTLGQGPEFLTYFQNEAQLEKSRLLSDRFSAERPKGSFSTLEIQRTEQGDSAMYLCASSLSSGPAFFGQGTRLTVV.

This clone was observed at least ten times. The chain recombines TRBV27 with TRBJ2-6; 8 bases fit TRBD1. J lost 9 bases, V lost 10 bases, and 20 bases had no gene match. The CDR3 consists of 17 residues. Germline V gene sequence: CDR1 MNHEY, CDR2 SMNVEV (reference sequence). CDR3 nucleotide sequence: TGTGCCACTGCCGGGACAGGTAGCAGCATAGCCTTCAACGTCCTGACTTTC. Protein sequence: CATAGTGSSIAFNVLTF. Filled out from reference TRBV27 and TRBJ2-6, the complete variable domain reads EAQVTQNPRYLITVTGKKLTVTCSQNMNHEYMSWYRQDPGLGLRQIYYSMNVEVTDKGDVPEGYKVSRKEKRNFPLILESPSPNQTSLYFCATAGTGSSIAFNVLTFGAGSRLTVL.

The chain has TRBV7-3 and TRBJ1-1; weak D call: TRBD1 (5 bases). Trimming removed 3 bases from V and 2 bases from J, with 7 bases in between. The CDR3 consists of 13 residues. Germline assignment: CDR1 SGHTA and CDR2 FQGTGA. CDR3 coding DNA: TGTGCCAGCAGCTTTCGGACAAACACTGAAGCTTTCTTT. Protein: CASSFRTNTEAFF.

CDR3 amino acids: CASSLSMGQGRFF. CDR3 nucleotide sequence: TGTGCCAGCAGTTTATCTATGGGACAGGGGCGATTCTTT. The rearrangement links TRBV28 to TRBJ1-1; 10 bases line up with TRBD1. V shed 1 base and J 14 bases; nucleotides not matched to a gene: 7. Germline CDR1 MDHEN, CDR2 SYDVKM. This CDR3 spans 13 amino acids.

The J gene is TRBJ2-7, the V gene TRBV5-6; D remains unclear. V was pared by 1 base and J by 6 bases, with 8 bases between. Looked up from germline, CDR1 is SGHDT and CDR2 is YYEEEE. This CDR3 is built from 12 residues. CDR3 sequence reads: CASSLISSEQYF. CDR3 in DNA: TGTGCCAGCAGCTTGATCAGTTCCGAGCAGTACTTC. Together with reference TRBV5-6 and TRBJ2-7, the CDR3 gives the full variable domain: DAGVTQSPTHLIKTRGQQVTLRCSPKSGHDTVSWYQQALGQGPQFIFQYYEEEERQRGNFPDRFSGHQFPNYSSELNVNALLLGDSALYLCASSLISSEQYFGPGTRLTVT.

The gene calls are TRBV2 and TRBJ2-7; TRBD1 agrees at 7 bases. The CDR3 runs to 14 residues. The junction had 16 bases not matched to a gene; V was cut back by 5 bases and J by 12 bases. Germline CDR1 and CDR2: SNHLY and FYNNEI. CDR3 residues: CASSTDRSRLDAYF. The DNA of the CDR3 is TGTGCCAGCAGTACGGACAGGTCCCGTCTAGACGCGTACTTC. The complete variable domain, with remaining parts taken from reference TRBV2 and TRBJ2-7, reads EPEVTQTPSHQVTQMGQEVILRCVPISNHLYFYWYRQILGQKVEFLVSFYNNEISEKSEIFDDQFSVERPDGSNFTLKIRSTKLEDSAMYFCASSTDRSRLDAYFGPGTRLTVT.

V usage is TRBV5-8 and J usage is TRBJ1-1; D gene unclear. The CDR3 sequence is 17 residues long. Per the germline V gene, CDR1 is SGHTS and CDR2 is YDEGEE. V was cut by 4 bases and J by 1 base, with 20 bases left in between. This CDR3 reads CASSLLGSRLRNTEAFF. In nucleotides, the CDR3 is TGTGCCAGCAGCCTCCTCGGGTCCCGCTTGAGGAACACTGAAGCTTTCTTT.

The rearrangement joins TRBV14 to TRBJ1-1; the D gene is possibly TRBD1 (5 bases). In germline, CDR1 is SGHDN, CDR2 FVKESK. Trimming took 9 bases from V and 1 from J, leaving 15 bases between them. The CDR3 runs to 14 residues. The CDR3 DNA reads TGTGCCAGTACGCGGGGGATTTCGAACACTGAAGCTTTCTTT. Its translation: CASTRGISNTEAFF.

This clone was seen only once. The chain links TRBV15 to TRBJ2-3; no clear D gene. Germline V gene sequence: CDR1 LNHNV, CDR2 YYDKDF (reference sequence). V lost 4 bases and J lost 5, with 10 bases in between. This CDR3 is 13 amino acids long. The CDR3 loop is CATSIERIDTQYF. CDR3 DNA sequence: TGTGCCACCAGCATTGAGCGAATAGATACGCAGTATTTT.

The chain recombines TRBV7-2 with TRBJ1-2; D is possibly TRBD1 (6 bases). The CDR3 covers 15 residues. The V end lost 1 base, the J end lost 0 bases, and 9 bases lay between the germline ends. Germline assignment: CDR1 SGHTA and CDR2 FQGNSA. CDR3 region: CASSLVGTTNYGYTF. The DNA of the CDR3 is TGTGCCAGCAGCTTAGTGGGGACAACTAACTATGGCTACACCTTC.

The CDR3 protein is CASSVSSGIYNEQFF. DNA for the CDR3: TGCGCCAGCAGCGTTAGCAGCGGGATTTACAATGAGCAGTTCTTC. The chain uses TRBV4-1 and TRBJ2-1, with TRBD2 identical over 7 bases. Per the germline V gene, CDR1 is MGHRA and CDR2 is YSYEKL. V trimming: 5 bases; J trimming: 4 bases; junction bases outside the gene matches: 8. The CDR3 totals 15 residues.

The chain is built from TRBV7-2 and TRBJ1-1, with 11 bases identical to TRBD1. Per the germline V gene, CDR1 is SGHTA and CDR2 is FQGNSA. The CDR3 is 15 amino acids. With V trimmed by 5 bases and J by 5 bases, 7 bases remained unmatched. The CDR3 region has the DNA TGTGCCAGCAGCCCGTGGACAGGGGGCAAAACTGAAGCTTTCTTT. This codes for CASSPWTGGKTEAFF.

The chain couples TRBV7-8 to TRBJ2-7; 9 nucleotides match TRBD2. V lost 6 bases to trimming and J lost 0 bases; unmatched junction nucleotides: 9. The CDR3 spans 16 residues. Germline CDR1 and CDR2: SGHVS and FQNEAQ. The CDR3 region is CASSHIAGVPSYEQYF. CDR3 nucleotide sequence: TGTGCCAGCAGTCACATAGCGGGGGTCCCCTCCTACGAGCAGTACTTC.

V and J are TRBV28 and TRBJ1-3; 7 bases match TRBD1. The length of the CDR3 is 15 residues. J lost 2 bases, V lost 7 bases, and 8 bases had no gene match. Germline CDR1 and CDR2: MDHEN and SYDVKM. The CDR3 bases are TGTGCCAGCATGCGGGTCGACAGGGCTGGAAACACCATATATTTT. This encodes CASMRVDRAGNTIYF.

V usage is TRBV19 and J usage is TRBJ1-5, with D unclear. Deletions cut 3 bases from V and 3 bases from J, with 9 bases between. There are 14 residues in the CDR3. Germline CDR1 and CDR2: LNHDA and SQIVND (reference sequence). CDR3 region: CASSMEFDNQPQHF. The CDR3 DNA is TGTGCCAGTAGTATGGAGTTTGACAATCAGCCCCAGCATTTT.

The rearrangement joins TRBV18 to TRBJ1-5; TRBD1 agrees at 8 bases. CDR1 is KGHSH, CDR2 LQKENI, per germline. V shed 5 bases and J 6 bases; nucleotides not matched to a gene: 6. The CDR3 consists of 14 residues. CDR3 nucleotides: TGTGCCAGCTCAACGGACAGGGAGGGTCAGCCCCAGCATTTT. Encoded protein: CASSTDREGQPQHF. The variable domain in full, completed from reference TRBV18 and TRBJ1-5, reads NAGVMQNPRHLVRRRGQEARLRCSPMKGHSHVYWYRQLPEEGLKFMVYLQKENIIDESGMPKERFSAEFPKEGPSILRIQQVVRGDSAAYFCASSTDREGQPQHFGDGTRLSIL.

The chain joins TRBV6-6 to TRBJ2-1; the match to TRBD2 covers 10 bases. Per germline, CDR1 MNHNY and CDR2 SVGAGI (reference sequence). J lost 6 bases, V lost 2 bases, and 4 bases had no gene match. The length of the CDR3 is 15 residues. The CDR3 spells CASSYGASGGNEQFF. DNA of the CDR3: TGTGCCAGCAGTTACGGGGCTAGCGGGGGCAATGAGCAGTTCTTC.

The CDR3, as DNA: TGCGCCAGCAGCTTTGAAGGGGGTAAAGATACGCAGTATTTT. Translating it yields CASSFEGGKDTQYF. This chain links TRBV5-1 with TRBJ2-3; possibly TRBD1 for D (6 bases). CDR1 and CDR2 from the germline V gene are SGHRS and YFSETQ. The CDR3 covers 14 residues. Trimming cost V 2 bases and J 5 bases, with 12 bases left between them.

This rearrangement joins TRBV19 to TRBJ1-3; 7 nucleotides line up with TRBD1. CDR1 is LNHDA and CDR2 is SQIVND in the germline V gene (reference sequence). With 3 bases clipped from V and 0 bases from J, the junction kept 8 bases outside the gene matches. The CDR3 length is 17 residues. DNA of the CDR3: TGTGCCAGTAGTATCCTGCAGGGGGTCTCCTCTGGAAACACCATATATTTT. This encodes CASSILQGVSSGNTIYF. Looking up the rest from reference TRBV19 and TRBJ1-3 gives the full variable domain: DGGITQSPKYLFRKEGQNVTLSCEQNLNHDAMYWYRQDPGQGLRLIYYSQIVNDFQKGDIAEGYSVSREKKESFPLTVTSAQKNPTAFYLCASSILQGVSSGNTIYFGEGSWLTVV.